This T cell receptor beta chain derives from a study of regulatory T cells in long-lasting Graves disease. Study-wide results and limits: TRBV28, TRBJ1-2 and TRBJ2-5 were favored in persistent disease. Persistent patients had a count of shared public clonotypes (approximately 3,000) that exceeded that of new patients (about 970).

With 3 bases clipped from V and 5 bases from J, the junction kept 11 bases outside the gene matches. The CDR3 contains 16 residues. Germline V gene data show CDR1 as GTSNPN and CDR2 as SVGIG (reference sequence). Construction of TCR beta libraries relied on iRepertoire HTBI primers and on Arm-PCR targeting CDR3 regions. A single record per CDR3 protein comes from TCRdb applying MiXCR to the multiplex PCR reads. The repertoire holds 350,000 to 400,000 distinct CDR3 sequences, with 15% as singletons. About this clonotype itself: Its antigen is still unknown.

Sample time point: newly diagnosed GD, antithyroid drugs for less than 3 months. The TCR library was made from RNA that had been extracted from PBMCs in TRIzol. Staff took around 9 milliliters of peripheral blood and put it into EDTA tubes. The receptor's source is a female donor with Graves disease. This rearrangement joins TRBV30 to TRBJ1-5; 9 nucleotides line up with TRBD1. The sequencing used peripheral blood mononuclear cells (PBMCs), collected at new diagnosis, from a patient treated with antithyroid drugs. The DNA of the CDR3 is TGTGCCTGGAGACACGAGACAGGGGGAATGCATCAGCCCCAGCATTTT. Protein: CAWRHETGGMHQPQHF.